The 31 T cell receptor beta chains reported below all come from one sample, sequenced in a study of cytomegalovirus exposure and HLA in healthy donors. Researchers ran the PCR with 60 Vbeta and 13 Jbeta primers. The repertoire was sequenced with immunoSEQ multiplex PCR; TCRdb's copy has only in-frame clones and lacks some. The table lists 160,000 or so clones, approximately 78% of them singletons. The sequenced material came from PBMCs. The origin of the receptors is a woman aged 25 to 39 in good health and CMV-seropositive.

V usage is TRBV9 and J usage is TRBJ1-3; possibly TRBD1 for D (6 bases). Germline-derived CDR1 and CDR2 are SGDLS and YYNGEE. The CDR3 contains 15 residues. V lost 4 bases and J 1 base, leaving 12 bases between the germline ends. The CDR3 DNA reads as TGTGCCAGCAGCTCCACCAGGGGTTCTGGAAACACCATATATTTT. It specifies CASSSTRGSGNTIYF.

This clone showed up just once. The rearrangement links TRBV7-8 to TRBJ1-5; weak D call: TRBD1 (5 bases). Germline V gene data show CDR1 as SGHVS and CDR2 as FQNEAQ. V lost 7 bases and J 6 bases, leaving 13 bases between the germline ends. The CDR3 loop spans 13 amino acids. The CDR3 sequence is CASKGRGPQPQHF. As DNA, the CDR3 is TGTGCCAGCAAAGGAAGGGGCCCTCAGCCCCAGCATTTT.

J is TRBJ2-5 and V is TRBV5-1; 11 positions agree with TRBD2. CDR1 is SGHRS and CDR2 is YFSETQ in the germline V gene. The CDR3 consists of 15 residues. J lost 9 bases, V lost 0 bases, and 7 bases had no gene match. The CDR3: CASSLVATSGEAQYF. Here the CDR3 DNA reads TGCGCCAGCAGCTTGGTGGCGACTAGCGGGGAGGCCCAGTACTTC.

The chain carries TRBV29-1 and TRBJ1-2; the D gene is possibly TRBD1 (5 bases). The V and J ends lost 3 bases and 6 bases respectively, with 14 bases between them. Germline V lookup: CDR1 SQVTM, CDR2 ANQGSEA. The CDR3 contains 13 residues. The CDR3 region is CSVDFLGGDGYTF. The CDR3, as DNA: TGCAGCGTTGATTTTTTGGGGGGGGATGGCTACACCTTC.

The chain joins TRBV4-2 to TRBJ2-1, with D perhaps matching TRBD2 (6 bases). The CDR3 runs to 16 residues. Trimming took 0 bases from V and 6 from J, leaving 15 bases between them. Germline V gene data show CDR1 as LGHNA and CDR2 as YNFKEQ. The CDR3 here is CASSQDSSGYSNEQFF. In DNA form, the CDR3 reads TGTGCCAGCAGCCAAGATAGTAGCGGATATTCCAATGAGCAGTTCTTC.

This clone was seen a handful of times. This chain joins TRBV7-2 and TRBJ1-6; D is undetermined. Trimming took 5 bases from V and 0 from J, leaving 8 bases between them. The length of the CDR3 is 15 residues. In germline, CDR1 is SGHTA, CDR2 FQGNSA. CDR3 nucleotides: TGTGCCAGCAGCCAACAGAGCTCCTATAATTCACCCCTCCACTTT. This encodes CASSQQSSYNSPLHF. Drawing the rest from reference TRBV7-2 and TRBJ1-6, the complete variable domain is GAGVSQSPSNKVTEKGKDVELRCDPISGHTALYWYRQSLGQGLEFLIYFQGNSAPDKSGLPSDRFSAERTGGSVSTLTIQRTQQEDSAVYLCASSQQSSYNSPLHFGNGTRLTVT.

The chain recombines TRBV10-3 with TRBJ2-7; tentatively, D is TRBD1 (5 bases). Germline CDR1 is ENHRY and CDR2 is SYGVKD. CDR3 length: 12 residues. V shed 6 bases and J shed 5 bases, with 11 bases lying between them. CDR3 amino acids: CAISRTQDEQYF. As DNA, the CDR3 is TGTGCCATCAGCAGGACACAGGACGAGCAGTACTTC.

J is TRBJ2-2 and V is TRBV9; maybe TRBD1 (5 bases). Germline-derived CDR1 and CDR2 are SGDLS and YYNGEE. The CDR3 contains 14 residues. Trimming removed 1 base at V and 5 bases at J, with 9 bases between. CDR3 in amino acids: CASSVRGKTGELFF. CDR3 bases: TGTGCCAGCAGCGTAAGGGGAAAGACCGGGGAGCTGTTTTTT.

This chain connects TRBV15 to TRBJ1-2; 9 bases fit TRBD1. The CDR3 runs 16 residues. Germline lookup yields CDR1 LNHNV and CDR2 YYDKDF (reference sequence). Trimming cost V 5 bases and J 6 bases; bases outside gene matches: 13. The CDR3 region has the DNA TGTGCCACCAGCGGGGGATTTGGGACAGGGAAAAATGGCTACACCTTC. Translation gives CATSGGFGTGKNGYTF. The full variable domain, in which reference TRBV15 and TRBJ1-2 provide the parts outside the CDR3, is DAMVIQNPRYQVTQFGKPVTLSCSQTLNHNVMYWYQQKSSQAPKLLFHYYDKDFNNEADTPDNFQSRRPNTSFCFLDIRSPGLGDTAMYLCATSGGFGTGKNGYTFGSGTRLTVV.

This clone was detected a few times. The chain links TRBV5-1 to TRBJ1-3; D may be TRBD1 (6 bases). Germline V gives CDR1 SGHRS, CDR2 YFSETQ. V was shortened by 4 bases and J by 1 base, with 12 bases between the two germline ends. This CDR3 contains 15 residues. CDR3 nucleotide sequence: TGCGCCAGCAGCCGGGAGGGGGAGTCTGGAAACACCATATATTTT. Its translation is CASSREGESGNTIYF.

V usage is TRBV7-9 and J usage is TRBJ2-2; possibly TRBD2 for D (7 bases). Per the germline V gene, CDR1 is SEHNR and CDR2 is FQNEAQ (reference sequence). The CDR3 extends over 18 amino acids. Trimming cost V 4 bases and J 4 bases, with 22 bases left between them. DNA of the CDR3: TGTGCCAGCAGCTCTCCCCTTAGCTCGGGGGGCTCCACCGGGGAGCTGTTTTTT. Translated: CASSSPLSSGGSTGELFF.

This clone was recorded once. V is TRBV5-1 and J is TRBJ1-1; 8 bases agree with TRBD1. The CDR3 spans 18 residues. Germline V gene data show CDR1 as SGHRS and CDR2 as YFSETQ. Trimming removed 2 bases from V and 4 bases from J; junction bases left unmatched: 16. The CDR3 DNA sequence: TGCGCCAGCAGCTTTGGCGGGTCCGGACAGGGCGAGGCCACTGAAGCTTTCTTT. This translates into CASSFGGSGQGEATEAFF. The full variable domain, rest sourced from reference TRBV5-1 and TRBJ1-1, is KAGVTQTPRYLIKTRGQQVTLSCSPISGHRSVSWYQQTPGQGLQFLFEYFSETQRNKGNFPGRFSGRQFSNSRSEMNVSTLELGDSALYLCASSFGGSGQGEATEAFFGQGTRLTVV.

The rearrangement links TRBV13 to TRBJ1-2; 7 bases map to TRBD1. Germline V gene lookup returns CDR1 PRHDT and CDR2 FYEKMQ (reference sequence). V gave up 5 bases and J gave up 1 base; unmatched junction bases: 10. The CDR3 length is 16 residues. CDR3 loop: CASSMTGTELNYGYTF. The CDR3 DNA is TGTGCCAGCAGCATGACAGGGACGGAGCTTAACTATGGCTACACCTTC.

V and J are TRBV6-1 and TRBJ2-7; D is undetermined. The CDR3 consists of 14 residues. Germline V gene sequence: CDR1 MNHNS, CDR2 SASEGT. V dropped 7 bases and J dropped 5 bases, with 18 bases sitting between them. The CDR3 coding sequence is TGTGCCAGCACCTTGGGCCCAGGAACAAACGAGCAGTACTTC. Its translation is CASTLGPGTNEQYF.

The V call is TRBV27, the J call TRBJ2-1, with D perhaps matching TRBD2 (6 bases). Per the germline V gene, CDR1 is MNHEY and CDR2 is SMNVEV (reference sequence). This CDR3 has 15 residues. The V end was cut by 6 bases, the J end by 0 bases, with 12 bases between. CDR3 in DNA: TGTGCCAGCAGCCCGGGGGTGAGCTCCTACAATGAGCAGTTCTTC. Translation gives CASSPGVSSYNEQFF.

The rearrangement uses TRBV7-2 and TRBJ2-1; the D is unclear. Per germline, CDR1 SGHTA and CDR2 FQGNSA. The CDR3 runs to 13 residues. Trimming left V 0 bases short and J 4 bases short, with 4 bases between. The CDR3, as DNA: TGTGCCAGCAGCTTAGCGAGATACAATGAGCAGTTCTTC. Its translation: CASSLARYNEQFF.

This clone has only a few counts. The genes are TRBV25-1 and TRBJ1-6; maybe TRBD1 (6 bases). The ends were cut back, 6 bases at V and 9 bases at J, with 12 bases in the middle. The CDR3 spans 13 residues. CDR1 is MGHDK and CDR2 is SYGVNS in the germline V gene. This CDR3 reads CASSLTGPSPLHF. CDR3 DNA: TGTGCCAGCAGCCTAACAGGGCCTTCACCCCTCCACTTT.

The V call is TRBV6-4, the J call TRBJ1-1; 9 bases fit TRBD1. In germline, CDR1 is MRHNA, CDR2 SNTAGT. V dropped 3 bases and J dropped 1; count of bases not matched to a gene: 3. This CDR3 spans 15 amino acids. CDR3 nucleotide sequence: TGTGCCAGCAGTGAGACAGGGGGGTCGAACACTGAAGCTTTCTTT. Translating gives CASSETGGSNTEAFF.

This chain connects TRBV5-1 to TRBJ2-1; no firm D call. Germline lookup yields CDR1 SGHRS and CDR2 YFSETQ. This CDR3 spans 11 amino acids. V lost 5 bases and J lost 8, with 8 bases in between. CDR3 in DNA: TGCGCCAGCAGATCTGACTATGAGCAGTTCTTC. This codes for CASRSDYEQFF.

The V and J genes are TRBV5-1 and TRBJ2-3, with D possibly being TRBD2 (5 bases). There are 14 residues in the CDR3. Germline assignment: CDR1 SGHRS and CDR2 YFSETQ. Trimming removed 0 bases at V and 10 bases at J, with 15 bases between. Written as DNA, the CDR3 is TGCGCCAGCAGCTTGGCGGACTCACAATCCTCGCAGTATTTT. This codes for CASSLADSQSSQYF. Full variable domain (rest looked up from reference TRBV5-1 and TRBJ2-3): KAGVTQTPRYLIKTRGQQVTLSCSPISGHRSVSWYQQTPGQGLQFLFEYFSETQRNKGNFPGRFSGRQFSNSRSEMNVSTLELGDSALYLCASSLADSQSSQYFGPGTRLTVL.

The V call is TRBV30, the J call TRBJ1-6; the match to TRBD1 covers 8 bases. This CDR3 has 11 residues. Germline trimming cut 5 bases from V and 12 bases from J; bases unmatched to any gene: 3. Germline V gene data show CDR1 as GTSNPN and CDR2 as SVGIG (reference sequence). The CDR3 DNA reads TGTGCCTGGGAAACAGGGGGACCCCTCCACTTT. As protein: CAWETGGPLHF.

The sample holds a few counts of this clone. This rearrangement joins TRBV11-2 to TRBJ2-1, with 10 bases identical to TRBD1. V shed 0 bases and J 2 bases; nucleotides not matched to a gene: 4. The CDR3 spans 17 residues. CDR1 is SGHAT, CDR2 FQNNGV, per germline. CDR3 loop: CASSLDRDRGTYNEQFF. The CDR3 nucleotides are TGTGCCAGCAGCTTAGATCGGGACAGGGGAACCTACAATGAGCAGTTCTTC. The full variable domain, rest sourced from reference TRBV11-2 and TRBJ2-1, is EAGVAQSPRYKIIEKRQSVAFWCNPISGHATLYWYQQILGQGPKLLIQFQNNGVVDDSQLPKDRFSAERLKGVDSTLKIQPAKLEDSAVYLCASSLDRDRGTYNEQFFGPGTRLTVL.

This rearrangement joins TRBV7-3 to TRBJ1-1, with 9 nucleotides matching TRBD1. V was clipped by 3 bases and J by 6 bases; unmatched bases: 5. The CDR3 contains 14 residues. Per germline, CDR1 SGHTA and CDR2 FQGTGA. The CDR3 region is CASSFTGGAAEAFF. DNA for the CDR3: TGTGCCAGCAGCTTCACAGGGGGCGCCGCTGAAGCTTTCTTT.

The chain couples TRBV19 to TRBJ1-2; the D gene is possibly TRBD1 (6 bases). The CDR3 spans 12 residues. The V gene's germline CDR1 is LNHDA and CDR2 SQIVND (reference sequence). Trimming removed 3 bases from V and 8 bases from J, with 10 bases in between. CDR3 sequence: CASSIPGVGYTF. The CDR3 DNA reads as TGTGCCAGTAGTATCCCAGGGGTAGGCTACACCTTC.

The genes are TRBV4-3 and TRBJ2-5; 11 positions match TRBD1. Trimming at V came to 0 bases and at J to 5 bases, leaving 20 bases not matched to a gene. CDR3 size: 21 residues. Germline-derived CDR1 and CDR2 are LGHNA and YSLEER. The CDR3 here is CASSQEVAPAWTGGARETQYF. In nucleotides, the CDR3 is TGCGCCAGCAGCCAAGAAGTGGCCCCAGCCTGGACAGGGGGCGCCCGGGAGACCCAGTACTTC.

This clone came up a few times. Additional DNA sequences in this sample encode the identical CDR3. CDR3 nucleotide sequence: TGTGCCAGCAGCGTTACAGGGCAGAACACTGAAGCTTTCTTT. Protein product: CASSVTGQNTEAFF. The chain couples TRBV9 to TRBJ1-1, with D perhaps matching TRBD1 (6 bases). Germline V gene data show CDR1 as SGDLS and CDR2 as YYNGEE. The V gene lost 2 bases and the J gene lost 1 base, with 9 bases spanning the gap. The length of the CDR3 is 14 residues.

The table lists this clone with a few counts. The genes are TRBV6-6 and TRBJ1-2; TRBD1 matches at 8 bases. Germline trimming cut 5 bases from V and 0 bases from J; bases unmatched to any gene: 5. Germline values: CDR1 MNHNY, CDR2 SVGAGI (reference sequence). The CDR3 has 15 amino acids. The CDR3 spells CASSDTGGANYGYTF. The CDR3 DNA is TGTGCCAGCAGTGATACAGGGGGAGCTAACTATGGCTACACCTTC.

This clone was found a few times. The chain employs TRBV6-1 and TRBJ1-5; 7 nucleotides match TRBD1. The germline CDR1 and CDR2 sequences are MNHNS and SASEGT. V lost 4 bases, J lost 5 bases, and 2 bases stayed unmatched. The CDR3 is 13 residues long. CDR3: CASSADRDQPQHF. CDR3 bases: TGTGCCAGCAGTGCAGACAGGGATCAGCCCCAGCATTTT.

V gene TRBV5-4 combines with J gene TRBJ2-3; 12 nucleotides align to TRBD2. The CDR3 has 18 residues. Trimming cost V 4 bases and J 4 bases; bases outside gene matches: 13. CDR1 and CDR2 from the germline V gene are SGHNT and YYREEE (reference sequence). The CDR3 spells CASSPTLAGGQYADTQYF. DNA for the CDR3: TGTGCCAGCAGCCCTACTCTAGCGGGGGGGCAGTACGCAGATACGCAGTATTTT. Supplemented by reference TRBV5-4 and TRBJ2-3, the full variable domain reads ETGVTQSPTHLIKTRGQQVTLRCSSQSGHNTVSWYQQALGQGPQFIFQYYREEENGRGNFPPRFSGLQFPNYSSELNVNALELDDSALYLCASSPTLAGGQYADTQYFGPGTRLTVL.

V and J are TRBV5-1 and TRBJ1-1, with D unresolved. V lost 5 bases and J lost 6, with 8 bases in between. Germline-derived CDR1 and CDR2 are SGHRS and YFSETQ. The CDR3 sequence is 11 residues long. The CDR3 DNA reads TGCGCCAGCAGGATTAGCGCTGAAGCTTTCTTT. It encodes CASRISAEAFF.

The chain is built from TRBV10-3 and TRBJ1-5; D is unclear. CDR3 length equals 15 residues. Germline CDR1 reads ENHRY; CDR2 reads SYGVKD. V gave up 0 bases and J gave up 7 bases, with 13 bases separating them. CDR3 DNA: TGTGCCATCAGTGAGTCGACTCTCCCGGGGCAGCCCCAGCATTTT. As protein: CAISESTLPGQPQHF.